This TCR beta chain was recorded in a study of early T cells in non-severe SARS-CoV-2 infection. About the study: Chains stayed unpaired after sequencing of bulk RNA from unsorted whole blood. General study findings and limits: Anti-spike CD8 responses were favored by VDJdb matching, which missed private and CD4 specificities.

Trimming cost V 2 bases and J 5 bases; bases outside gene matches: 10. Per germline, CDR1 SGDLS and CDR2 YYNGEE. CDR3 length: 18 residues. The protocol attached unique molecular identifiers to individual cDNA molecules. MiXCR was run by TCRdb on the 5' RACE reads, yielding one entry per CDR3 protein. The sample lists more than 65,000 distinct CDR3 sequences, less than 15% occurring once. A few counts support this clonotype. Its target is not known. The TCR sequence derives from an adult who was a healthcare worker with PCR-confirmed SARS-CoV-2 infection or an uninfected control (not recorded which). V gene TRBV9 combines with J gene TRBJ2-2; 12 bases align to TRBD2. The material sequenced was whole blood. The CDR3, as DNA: TGTGCCAGCAGCGTGGGTACTAGCGGGAGGCGGGTGACCGGGGAGCTGTTTTTT. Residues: CASSVGTSGRRVTGELFF. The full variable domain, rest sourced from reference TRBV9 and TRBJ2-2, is DSGVTQTPKHLITATGQRVTLRCSPRSGDLSVYWYQQSLDQGLQFLIQYYNGEERAKGNILERFSAQQFPDLHSELNLSSLELGDSALYFCASSVGTSGRRVTGELFFGEGSRLTVL.